This T cell receptor beta chain was sequenced in a study of T-cell memory formation after mild COVID-19. Germline CDR1 MGHRA, CDR2 YSYEKL. The CDR3 consists of 15 residues. Trimming removed 1 base from V and 6 bases from J, with 15 bases in between. TCRdb re-analysed the 5' RACE reads in MiXCR, keeping a single row per CDR3 protein. Here the sample spans fewer than 110,000 distinct CDR3 sequences, about 15% being singletons. Ten or more counts support this clonotype. Antigen specificity is unknown. Study results and limitations: Among contracting clones, CD4+ were mainly CM/EM and CD8+ enriched in EMRA.

The clonotype comes from a man between 18 and 35 years old who had mild COVID-19 (a few samples of this study predate the infection). Cell type and time point are not known. This chain uses TRBV4-1 with TRBJ1-2; possible D gene TRBD1, 5 bases. The sample was PBMCs or a T cell subset sorted from them (not recorded which). CDR3 region: CASSQVPLGEDGYTF. CDR3 nucleotides: TGCGCCAGCAGCCAAGTCCCTCTGGGGGAAGATGGCTACACCTTC.